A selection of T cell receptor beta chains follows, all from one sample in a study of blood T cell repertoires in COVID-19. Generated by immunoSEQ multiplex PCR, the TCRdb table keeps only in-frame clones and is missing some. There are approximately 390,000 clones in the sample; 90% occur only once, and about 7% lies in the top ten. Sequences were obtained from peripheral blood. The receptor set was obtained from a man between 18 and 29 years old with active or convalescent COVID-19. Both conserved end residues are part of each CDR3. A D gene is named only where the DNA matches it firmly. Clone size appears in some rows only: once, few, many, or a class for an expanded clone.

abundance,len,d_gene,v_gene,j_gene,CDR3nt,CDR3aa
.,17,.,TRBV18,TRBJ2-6,TGTGCCAGCTCACCGGGGGGGGCCTCCTCTGGGGCCAACGTCCTGACTTTC,CASSPGGASSGANVLTF
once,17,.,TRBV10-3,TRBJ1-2,TGTGCCATCAGTGGAACCGGCGGGGGACACGAGAACTATGGCTACACCTTC,CAISGTGGGHENYGYTF
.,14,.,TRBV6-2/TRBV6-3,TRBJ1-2,TGTGCCAGCAACCCCCAAGGCACAGGGTACGGCTACACCTTC,CASNPQGTGYGYTF
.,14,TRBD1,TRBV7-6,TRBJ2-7,TGTGCCAGCAGCGAAGGGACAGGGGGCAACGAGCAGTACTTC,CASSEGTGGNEQYF
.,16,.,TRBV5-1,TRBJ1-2,TGCGCCAGCAGCTCAACAGGGATCCGGGGGGTCTATGGCTACACCTTC,CASSSTGIRGVYGYTF
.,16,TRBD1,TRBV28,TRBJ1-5,TGTGCCAGCAGTCACGGACAGGGTAGGGGAGATCAGCCCCAGCATTTT,CASSHGQGRGDQPQHF
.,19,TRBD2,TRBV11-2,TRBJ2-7,TGTGCCAGCAGCTTAGAATCCCCCCTAGCGGGGGCCGAGAACTACGAGCAGTACTTC,CASSLESPLAGAENYEQYF
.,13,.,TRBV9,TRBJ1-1,TGTGCCAGCAGCGTAGGGCAGGGCACTGAAGCTTTCTTT,CASSVGQGTEAFF
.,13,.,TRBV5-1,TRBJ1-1,TGCGCCAGCAGCGCCACAGTGAACACTGAAGCTTTCTTT,CASSATVNTEAFF
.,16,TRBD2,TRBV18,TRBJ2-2,TGTGCCAGCTCACCACTAAACGCGGGAGCGGTCGGGGAGCTGTTTTTT,CASSPLNAGAVGELFF
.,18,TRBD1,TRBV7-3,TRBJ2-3,TGTGCCAGCAGCCGCCGACGTATGACAGGGGCAGGCACAGATACGCAGTATTTT,CASSRRRMTGAGTDTQYF
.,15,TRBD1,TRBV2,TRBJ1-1,TGTGCCAGCAGGGGGACAGGGGGCCGAAACACTGAAGCTTTCTTT,CASRGTGGRNTEAFF
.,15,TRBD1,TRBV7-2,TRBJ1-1,TGTGCCAGCAGCCCGACAGGGGATCTGTTCTCTGAAGCTTTCTTT,CASSPTGDLFSEAFF
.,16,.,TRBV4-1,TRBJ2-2,TGCGCCAGCAGCCAAGTCACTTGGACAGCAACCGGGGAGCTGTTTTTT,CASSQVTWTATGELFF
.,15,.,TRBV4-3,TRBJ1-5,TGCGCCAGCAGCCAAGATTCTACAGGGAATCAGCCCCAGCATTTT,CASSQDSTGNQPQHF
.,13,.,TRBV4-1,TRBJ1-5,TGCGCCAGCAGCCAAGGGAGGGATCAGCCCCAGCATTTT,CASSQGRDQPQHF
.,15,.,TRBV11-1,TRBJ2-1,TGTGCCAGCAGCCCAGGAGCGGAATCCTACAATGAGCAGTTCTTC,CASSPGAESYNEQFF
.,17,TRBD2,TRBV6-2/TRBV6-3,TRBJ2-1,TGTGCCAGCAGTTACAGGGCTAGCGGGAGTACGAGGAATGAGCAGTTCTTC,CASSYRASGSTRNEQFF
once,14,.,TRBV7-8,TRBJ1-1,TGTGCCAGCAGCGCCGAGGCTGCGAACACTGAAGCTTTCTTT,CASSAEAANTEAFF
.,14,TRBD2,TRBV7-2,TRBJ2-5,TGTGCCAGCAGCTCCCGGACTAGTGGGGAGACCCAGTACTTC,CASSSRTSGETQYF
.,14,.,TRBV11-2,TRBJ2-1,TGTGCCAGCAGCTCTCCCCTGCAGCGAAATGAGCAGTTCTTC,CASSSPLQRNEQFF
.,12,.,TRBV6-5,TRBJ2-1,TGTGCCAGCAGCAAACAGGGCAATGAGCAGTTCTTC,CASSKQGNEQFF
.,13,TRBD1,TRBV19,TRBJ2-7,TGTGCCAGTAGCGGACAGGGGGGAGACGAGCAGTACTTC,CASSGQGGDEQYF
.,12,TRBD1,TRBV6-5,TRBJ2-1,TGTGCCAGCAGTCGGACAGGCAATGAGCAGTTCTTC,CASSRTGNEQFF
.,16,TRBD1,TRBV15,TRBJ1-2,TGTGCCACCAGCAGAGATAAAGGGACAGGGGAACGGGGCTACACCTTC,CATSRDKGTGERGYTF
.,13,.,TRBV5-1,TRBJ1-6,TGCGCCAGCAGCCCTACGGATAATTCACCCCTCCACTTT,CASSPTDNSPLHF
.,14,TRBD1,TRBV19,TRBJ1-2,TGTGCCAGTATTGCGGACAGGGCGGACTATGGCTACACCTTC,CASIADRADYGYTF
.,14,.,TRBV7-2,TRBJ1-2,TGTGCCAGCAGCTTAGAAAGGTCGGGATGGGGCTACACCTTC,CASSLERSGWGYTF